This TCR beta chain was sequenced for a study of T cells after yellow fever vaccination. This CDR3 spans 15 amino acids. The V gene's germline CDR1 is DFQATT and CDR2 SNEGSKA (reference sequence). V was shortened by 0 bases and J by 2 bases, with 12 bases between the two germline ends. General study findings and limits: Clones that expanded after primary vaccination mostly reappeared after the booster (roughly 97% CD4, approximately 85% CD8).

Each CDR3 protein gets one entry after TCRdb re-called the 5' RACE reads with MiXCR. This table has under 600,000 distinct CDR3 sequences, approximately 15% appearing once. This clonotype was picked up a small number of times. Its antigen is currently unknown. The rearrangement joins TRBV20-1 to TRBJ2-3; D gene ambiguous. Sequencing used PBMCs, obtained on the day of the yellow fever booster vaccination. The clonotype originates from a man younger than 45 who received the YFV17D yellow fever vaccine. Written as DNA, the CDR3 is TGCAGTGCTAGAGACCCTAACGGTTTCACAGATACGCAGTATTTT. It is translated as CSARDPNGFTDTQYF.